These 11 T cell receptor beta chains share one sample of origin, sequenced in a study of human T cells and chemical hapten exposure. Unseparated into fractions, whole blood served as the source from which total RNA was extracted. TCRdb passed the 5' RACE reads through MiXCR, listing each CDR3 protein once. The repertoire holds 110,000 or so distinct CDR3 sequences, around 20% seen once, with 2.5% to 3.5% in the top ten. The source is a human donor in good health.

The V gene is TRBV3-1, the J gene TRBJ1-1, with D unresolved. CDR3 length: 13 amino acids. V dropped 1 base and J dropped 2 bases, with 5 bases sitting between them. Germline V gene lookup returns CDR1 LGHDT and CDR2 YNNKEL (reference sequence). CDR3 sequence (DNA): TGTGCCAGCAGCCAAGGAAGCAACACTGAAGCTTTCTTT. Its translation is CASSQGSNTEAFF.

The chain recombines TRBV6-5 with TRBJ2-5, with no clear D. The CDR3 length is 13 residues. V gave up 5 bases and J gave up 1 base, with 8 bases separating them. Looked up from germline, CDR1 is MNHEY and CDR2 is SVGAGI. CDR3 in amino acids: CASSRQSQETQYF. CDR3 in DNA: TGTGCCAGCAGTCGTCAATCCCAAGAGACCCAGTACTTC.

The J gene is TRBJ1-6, the V gene TRBV3-1; D remains unclear. The V and J ends lost 0 bases and 10 bases respectively, with 13 bases between them. Germline assignment: CDR1 LGHDT and CDR2 YNNKEL (reference sequence). The length of the CDR3 is 15 residues. This CDR3 is CASSQDPGFGSPLHF. CDR3 coding DNA: TGTGCCAGCAGCCAAGATCCGGGGTTCGGCTCACCCCTCCACTTT. Supplemented by reference TRBV3-1 and TRBJ1-6, the full variable domain reads DTAVSQTPKYLVTQMGNDKSIKCEQNLGHDTMYWYKQDSKKFLKIMFSYNNKELIINETVPNRFSPKSPDKAHLNLHINSLELGDSAVYFCASSQDPGFGSPLHFGNGTRLTVT.

J is TRBJ2-1 and V is TRBV10-3; 8 positions match TRBD2. Germline CDR1 ENHRY, CDR2 SYGVKD. The CDR3 extends over 13 amino acids. V gave up 6 bases and J gave up 9 bases; unmatched junction bases: 7. DNA of the CDR3: TGTGCCATCAGCCGACTAGCGTATACTGAGCAGTTCTTC. Protein sequence: CAISRLAYTEQFF.

The chain employs TRBV6-1 and TRBJ1-5; TRBD1 is a possible D gene (5 bases). Deletions cut 7 bases from V and 4 bases from J, with 17 bases between. CDR1 MNHNS and CDR2 SASEGT come from the germline V gene. CDR3 length: 15 amino acids. The CDR3 nucleotides are TGTGCCAGCATCCACGGGGCGTCGGGGAATCAGCCCCAGCATTTT. It codes for CASIHGASGNQPQHF.

This clonotype was picked up a small number of times. V is TRBV7-6 and J is TRBJ1-6; possible D gene TRBD1, 6 bases. The CDR3 length is 16 residues. From germline, CDR1 is SGHVS and CDR2 FNYEAQ. Trimming cost V 5 bases and J 9 bases, with 20 bases left between them. The CDR3 reads CASSDQKITGSSPLHF. The CDR3 DNA reads as TGTGCCAGCAGCGATCAGAAGATAACAGGGAGTTCACCCCTCCACTTT.

This clonotype was seen a few times. The CDR3: CASSLGRTGASNTEAFF. CDR3 nucleotides: TGCGCCAGCAGCTTGGGGAGGACAGGGGCATCGAACACTGAAGCTTTCTTT. The rearrangement links TRBV5-1 to TRBJ1-1; TRBD1 agrees at 9 bases. Germline CDR1 reads SGHRS; CDR2 reads YFSETQ. This CDR3 spans 17 amino acids. Trimming cost V 0 bases and J 1 base; bases outside gene matches: 7.

This clonotype appeared many times. CDR3 coding DNA: TGTGCCAGCGCATCGGGCTACGAGCAGTACTTC. Translation gives CASASGYEQYF. The chain employs TRBV12-3 or TRBV12-4 and TRBJ2-7; D gene uncertain. Deletions cut 8 bases from V and 3 bases from J, with 8 bases between. The CDR3 has 11 residues.

This clonotype appeared a few times. This sequence joins TRBV24-1 and TRBJ2-3; TRBD2 might be the D (6 bases). Germline V gives CDR1 KGHDR, CDR2 SFDVKD. V lost 3 bases and J 4 bases, leaving 13 bases between the germline ends. This CDR3 has 15 amino acids. For the CDR3, the DNA is TGTGCCACCAGTGATGTTAGCGGACCGGCAGATACGCAGTATTTT. As protein: CATSDVSGPADTQYF.

This clonotype was counted ten times or more. The chain carries TRBV20-1 and TRBJ2-1; D gene uncertain. CDR1 and CDR2 from the germline V gene are DFQATT and SNEGSKA (reference sequence). With 2 bases removed from V and 0 bases from J, the gap between germline ends came to 8 bases. The CDR3 is made up of 14 amino acids. As DNA, the CDR3 is TGCAGTGCTAGAAGGGTTAGCTCCTACAATGAGCAGTTCTTC. Residues: CSARRVSSYNEQFF.

A few counts support this clonotype. The rearrangement uses TRBV14 and TRBJ1-1; D is unclear. CDR3 length: 15 amino acids. Trimming stripped 5 bases from V and 0 bases from J, with 13 bases between. The germline gives CDR1 SGHDN, CDR2 FVKESK. The CDR3 DNA is TGTGCCAGCAGCTGGCTGTTGGAAATGAACACTGAAGCTTTCTTT. Translation gives CASSWLLEMNTEAFF.